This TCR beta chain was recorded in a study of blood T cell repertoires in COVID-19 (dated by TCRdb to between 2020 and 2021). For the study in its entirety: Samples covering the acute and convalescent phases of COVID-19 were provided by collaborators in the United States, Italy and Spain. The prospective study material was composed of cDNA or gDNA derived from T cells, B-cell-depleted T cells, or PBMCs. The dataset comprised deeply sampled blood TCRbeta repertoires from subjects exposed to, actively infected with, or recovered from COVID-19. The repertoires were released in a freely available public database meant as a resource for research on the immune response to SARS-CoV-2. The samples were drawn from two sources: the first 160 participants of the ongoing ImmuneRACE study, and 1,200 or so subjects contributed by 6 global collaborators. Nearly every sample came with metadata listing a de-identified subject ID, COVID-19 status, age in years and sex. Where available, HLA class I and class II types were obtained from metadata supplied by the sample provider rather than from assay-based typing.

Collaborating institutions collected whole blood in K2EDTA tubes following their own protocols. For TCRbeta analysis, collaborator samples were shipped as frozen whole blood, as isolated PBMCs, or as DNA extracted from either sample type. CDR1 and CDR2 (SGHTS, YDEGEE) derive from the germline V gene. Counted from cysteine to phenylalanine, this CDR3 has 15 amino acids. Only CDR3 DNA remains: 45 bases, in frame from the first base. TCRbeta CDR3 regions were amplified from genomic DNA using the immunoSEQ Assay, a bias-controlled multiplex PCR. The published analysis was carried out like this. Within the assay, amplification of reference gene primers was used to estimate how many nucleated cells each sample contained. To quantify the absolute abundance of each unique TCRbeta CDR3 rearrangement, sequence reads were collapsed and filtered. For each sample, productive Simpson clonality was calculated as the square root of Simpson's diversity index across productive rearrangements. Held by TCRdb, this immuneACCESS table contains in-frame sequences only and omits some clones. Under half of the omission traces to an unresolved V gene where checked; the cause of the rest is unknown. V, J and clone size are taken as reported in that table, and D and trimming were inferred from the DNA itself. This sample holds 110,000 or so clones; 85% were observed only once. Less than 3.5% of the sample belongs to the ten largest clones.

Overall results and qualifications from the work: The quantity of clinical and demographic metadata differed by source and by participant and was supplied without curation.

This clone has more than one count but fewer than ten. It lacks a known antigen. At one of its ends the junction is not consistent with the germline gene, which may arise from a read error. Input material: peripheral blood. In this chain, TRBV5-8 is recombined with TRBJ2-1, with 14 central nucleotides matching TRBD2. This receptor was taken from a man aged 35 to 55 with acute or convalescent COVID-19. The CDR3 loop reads CASSLGLAGVYEQFF. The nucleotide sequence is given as TGTGCCAGCAGTTTGGGACTAGCGGGGGTATATGAGCAGTTCTTC. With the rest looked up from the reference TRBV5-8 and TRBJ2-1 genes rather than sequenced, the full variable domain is EAGVTQSPTHLIKTRGQQATLRCSPISGHTSVYWYQQALGLGLQFLLWYDEGEERNRGNFPPRFSGRQFPNYSSELNVNALELEDSALYLCASSLGLAGVYEQFFGPGTRLTVL.